These 20 T cell receptor beta chains originate from one sample sequenced in a study of identical twins. A single record per CDR3 protein comes from TCRdb applying MiXCR to the 5' RACE reads. The data contain about 470,000 distinct CDR3 sequences, roughly a quarter of them seen just once; the ten biggest clones take up 2.9%. This sample was also put to use in a study of T cells expressing NK-cell markers.

Material for sequencing was CD4+ T cells sorted from blood. Receptor source: a woman under 30 in good health.

V usage is TRBV19 and J usage is TRBJ2-7; 7 bases match TRBD2. Germline-derived CDR1 and CDR2 are LNHDA and SQIVND (reference sequence). This CDR3 is built from 14 residues. Trimming cost V 6 bases and J 5 bases; bases outside gene matches: 10. The CDR3 nucleotides are TGTGCCAGTAGGAATCCGGGGACTACGAACGAGCAGTACTTC. Its translation is CASRNPGTTNEQYF.

The chain is built from TRBV7-2 and TRBJ2-5; 12 nucleotides line up with TRBD1. The germline V gene has CDR1 SGHTA and CDR2 FQGNSA. The ends lost 6 bases at V and 5 bases at J; junction bases unmatched: 10. The CDR3 has 16 amino acids. The CDR3 DNA is TGTGCCAGCAGGGCCGGGACAGGGGGCGTTTCGGAGACCCAGTACTTC. Protein sequence: CASRAGTGGVSETQYF.

This clonotype was observed a handful of times. This sequence joins TRBV7-9 and TRBJ1-1; no firm D call. Per germline, CDR1 SEHNR and CDR2 FQNEAQ (reference sequence). With 5 bases removed from V and 7 bases from J, the gap between germline ends came to 11 bases. This CDR3 region has 12 residues. The CDR3 sequence: CASSPLVGEAFF. The CDR3 DNA reads TGTGCCAGCAGCCCTCTTGTAGGTGAAGCTTTCTTT.

This rearrangement joins TRBV29-1 to TRBJ2-1; 8 bases agree with TRBD2. V lost 4 bases, J lost 5 bases, and 7 bases stayed unmatched. This CDR3 has 14 residues. Germline CDR1 SQVTM, CDR2 ANQGSEA. The CDR3 DNA reads TGCAGCGTTGGTGGGCGGGGGGTCCACAATGAGCAGTTCTTC. It is translated as CSVGGRGVHNEQFF.

This clonotype was seen more than once but under ten times. The chain joins TRBV7-9 to TRBJ2-7; 9 positions match TRBD1. This CDR3 comprises 15 residues. The germline V gene has CDR1 SEHNR and CDR2 FQNEAQ (reference sequence). V was pared by 3 bases and J by 2 bases, with 5 bases of the junction left unmatched. CDR3 DNA sequence: TGTGCCAGCAGCTTCGGACAGGGGTCTCCCTACGAGCAGTACTTC. Protein product: CASSFGQGSPYEQYF.

The CDR3 region is CASRKGSGANVLTF. The CDR3 nucleotides read TGTGCCAGCAGAAAGGGTTCCGGGGCCAACGTCCTGACTTTC. The rearrangement links TRBV6-2 or TRBV6-3 to TRBJ2-6; D gene unclear. This CDR3 spans 14 amino acids. Trimming stripped 6 bases from V and 4 bases from J, with 10 bases between. CDR1 is MNHEY, CDR2 SVGEGT, per germline.

In this sample, this clonotype turned up a few times. The rearrangement links TRBV6-1 to TRBJ2-1; 8 bases are shared with TRBD2. Trimming cost V 8 bases and J 7 bases; bases outside gene matches: 16. Germline CDR1 and CDR2: MNHNS and SASEGT. The CDR3 covers 16 residues. CDR3 sequence (DNA): TGTGCCAGCCCAAAACCCGGGACTAGTAGAGTTAATGAGCAGTTCTTC. It encodes CASPKPGTSRVNEQFF.

The chain employs TRBV6-1 and TRBJ1-4; D gene uncertain. Germline CDR1 is MNHNS and CDR2 is SASEGT. The CDR3 spans 14 residues. V was cut by 8 bases and J by 5 bases, with 15 bases left in between. DNA for the CDR3: TGTGCCAGCTCGTTTATCGCTCAAAATGAAAAACTGTTTTTT. Translating it yields CASSFIAQNEKLFF.

The rearrangement uses TRBV21-1 and TRBJ2-2; the tabulated D call, TRBD1, remains unverified against the DNA. TRBV21-1 is assigned pseudogene status. The CDR3 loop spans 16 amino acids. The DNA of the CDR3 is TGTGCCAGCAGCCGTATGGGGGGCCGATGCACCGGGGAGCTGTTTTTT. Its translation: CASSRMGGRCTGELFF.

This clonotype was observed a handful of times. The V and J genes are TRBV7-2 and TRBJ1-6; no definite D call. The germline gives CDR1 SGHTA, CDR2 FQGNSA. The CDR3 has 15 amino acids. V was pared by 7 bases and J by 3 bases, with 13 bases between. The CDR3 coding sequence is TGTGCCAGCAACATAGGGTACTTCTATAATTCACCCCTCCACTTT. This encodes CASNIGYFYNSPLHF.

The chain links TRBV7-2 to TRBJ2-7; D gene uncertain. The CDR3 sequence is 11 residues long. V was pared by 7 bases and J by 4 bases, with 8 bases between. The germline gives CDR1 SGHTA, CDR2 FQGNSA. The CDR3 is CASTQLYEQYF. The CDR3 DNA reads as TGTGCCAGCACCCAGTTATACGAGCAGTACTTC.

This clonotype was detected a few times. The rearrangement links TRBV10-3 to TRBJ2-7; 9 nucleotides line up with TRBD2. Trimming cost V 3 bases and J 7 bases; bases outside gene matches: 13. CDR1 is ENHRY, CDR2 SYGVKD, per germline. The CDR3 spans 16 residues. CDR3 bases: TGTGCCATCAGTGATCGGTGGGCGGGAGGGCCTGGAGAGCAGTACTTC. It is translated as CAISDRWAGGPGEQYF.

The J gene is TRBJ2-1, the V gene TRBV20-1; 12 bases are shared with TRBD2. Looked up from germline, CDR1 is DFQATT and CDR2 is SNEGSKA (reference sequence). The trim removed 7 bases at V and 8 bases at J, leaving 12 bases unmatched. The CDR3 consists of 15 residues. The CDR3 reads CSVGSGLAGGHEQFF. The DNA of the CDR3 is TGCAGTGTAGGGAGTGGGCTAGCGGGGGGGCATGAGCAGTTCTTC.

This clonotype showed up many times. The chain has TRBV12-3 or TRBV12-4 and TRBJ2-7; possible D gene TRBD1, 6 bases. The CDR3 sequence is 14 residues long. Trimming took 4 bases from V and 5 from J, leaving 15 bases between them. As DNA, the CDR3 is TGTGCCAGCAGTTCCTCCCAGGGGAGCGACGAGCAGTACTTC. It specifies CASSSSQGSDEQYF.

This chain connects TRBV12-3 or TRBV12-4 to TRBJ2-1; TRBD2 matches at 9 bases. The length of the CDR3 is 18 residues. The trim removed 3 bases at V and 8 bases at J, leaving 17 bases unmatched. CDR3 in DNA: TGTGCCAGCAGTTTGGGGCTAGCGGGAAGTGGGGGTATAGATGAGCAGTTCTTC. Translated, it gives CASSLGLAGSGGIDEQFF.

The CDR3 nucleotides read TGTGCCAGCAGTTTATCCCCCGGGGGACGTGTTACTGAAGCTTTCTTT. Protein sequence: CASSLSPGGRVTEAFF. The chain has TRBV12-3 or TRBV12-4 and TRBJ1-1; D is possibly TRBD1 (5 bases). CDR3 size: 16 residues. V was cut by 2 bases and J by 5 bases, with 18 bases left in between.

V gene TRBV5-4 combines with J gene TRBJ2-2; D possibly corresponds to TRBD2 (6 bases). The ends were cut back, 4 bases at V and 7 bases at J, with 20 bases in the middle. This CDR3 contains 16 residues. Germline CDR1 SGHNT, CDR2 YYREEE (reference sequence). The CDR3 bases are TGTGCCAGCAGCCAGGTTGCGGGGACTCTCGGCGGGGAGCTGTTTTTT. Encoded protein: CASSQVAGTLGGELFF.

This clonotype was seen ten or more times. The chain couples TRBV5-5 to TRBJ2-1; D perhaps matches TRBD1 (6 bases). Between the trimmed V and J ends, which lost 5 bases and 10 bases, there was a span of 19 bases. CDR1 and CDR2 from the germline V gene are SGHKS and YYEKEE (reference sequence). The CDR3 is 14 amino acids. CDR3 residues: CASRRGTWDGEQFF. DNA of the CDR3: TGTGCCAGCAGAAGGGGGACGTGGGACGGGGAGCAGTTCTTC.

The chain carries TRBV7-2 and TRBJ2-2; TRBD2 aligns across 10 bases. V trimming: 5 bases; J trimming: 10 bases; junction bases outside the gene matches: 13. The CDR3 has 16 amino acids. Per the germline V gene, CDR1 is SGHTA and CDR2 is FQGNSA. The CDR3 protein is CASSPYSSGSSSELFF. CDR3 DNA sequence: TGTGCCAGCAGCCCATACTCTAGCGGGAGTTCATCGGAGCTGTTTTTT.

The sample holds a few counts of this clonotype. V usage is TRBV11-3 and J usage is TRBJ2-2; D is unclear. V gave up 3 bases and J gave up 4 bases, with 9 bases separating them. The CDR3 is made up of 14 amino acids. CDR1 and CDR2 (germline): SGHNT, YENEEA. The CDR3 loop reads CASSFRAGTGELFF. In nucleotides, the CDR3 is TGTGCCAGCAGCTTTCGGGCCGGCACCGGGGAGCTGTTTTTT.